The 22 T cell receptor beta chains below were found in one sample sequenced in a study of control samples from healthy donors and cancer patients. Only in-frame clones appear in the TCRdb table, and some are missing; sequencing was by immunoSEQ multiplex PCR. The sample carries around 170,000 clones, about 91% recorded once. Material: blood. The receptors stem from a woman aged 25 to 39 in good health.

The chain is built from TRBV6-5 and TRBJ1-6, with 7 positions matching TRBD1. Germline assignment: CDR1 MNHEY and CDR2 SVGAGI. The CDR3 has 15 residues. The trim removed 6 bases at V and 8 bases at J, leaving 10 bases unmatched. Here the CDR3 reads CASRKDRVGDSPLHF. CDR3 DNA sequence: TGTGCCAGCAGAAAAGACAGGGTGGGTGATTCACCCCTCCACTTT.

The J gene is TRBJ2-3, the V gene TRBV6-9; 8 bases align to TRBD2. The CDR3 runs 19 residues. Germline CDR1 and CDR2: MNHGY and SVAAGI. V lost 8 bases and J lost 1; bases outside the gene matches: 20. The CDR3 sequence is CASVNGGLEKGWGTDTQYF. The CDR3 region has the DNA TGTGCCAGCGTAAACGGGGGACTAGAAAAAGGTTGGGGCACAGATACGCAGTATTTT.

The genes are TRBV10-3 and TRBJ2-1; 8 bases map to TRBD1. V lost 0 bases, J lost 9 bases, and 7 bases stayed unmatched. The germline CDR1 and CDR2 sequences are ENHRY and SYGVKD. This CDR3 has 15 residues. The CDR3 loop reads CAISESRTGFSEQFF. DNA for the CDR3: TGTGCCATCAGTGAGTCGCGGACAGGGTTTTCTGAGCAGTTCTTC.

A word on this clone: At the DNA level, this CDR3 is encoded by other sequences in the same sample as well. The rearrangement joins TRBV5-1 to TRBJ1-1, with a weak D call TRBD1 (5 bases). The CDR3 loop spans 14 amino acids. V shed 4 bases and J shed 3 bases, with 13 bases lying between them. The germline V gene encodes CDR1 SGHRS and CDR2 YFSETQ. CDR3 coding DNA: TGCGCCAGCAGCCCCAGGGTGTTGGACACTGAAGCTTTCTTT. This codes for CASSPRVLDTEAFF.

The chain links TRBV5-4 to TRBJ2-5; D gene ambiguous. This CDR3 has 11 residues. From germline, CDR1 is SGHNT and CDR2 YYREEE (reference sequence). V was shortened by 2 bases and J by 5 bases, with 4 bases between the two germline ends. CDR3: CASSFGETQYF. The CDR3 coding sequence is TGTGCCAGCAGCTTCGGGGAGACCCAGTACTTC.

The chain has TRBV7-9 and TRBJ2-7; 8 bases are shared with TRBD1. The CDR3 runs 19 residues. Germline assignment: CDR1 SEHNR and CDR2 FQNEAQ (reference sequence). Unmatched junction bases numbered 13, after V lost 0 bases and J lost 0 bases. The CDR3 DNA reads TGTGCCAGCAGCTTAGCGTCGAACTGGGGGGACAGGAGCTCCTACGAGCAGTACTTC. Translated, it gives CASSLASNWGDRSSYEQYF.

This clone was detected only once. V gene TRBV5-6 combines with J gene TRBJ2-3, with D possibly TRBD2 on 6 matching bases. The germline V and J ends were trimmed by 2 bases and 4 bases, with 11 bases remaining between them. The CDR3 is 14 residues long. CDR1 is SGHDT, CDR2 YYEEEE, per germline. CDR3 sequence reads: CASSLRAGSDTQYF. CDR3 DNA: TGTGCCAGCAGCTTAAGGGCGGGGTCAGATACGCAGTATTTT.

The CDR3, as DNA: TGTGCCAGCAGCTCACCAGGGAGTGTAGACCCCTACAATGAGCAGTTCTTC. Its protein product is CASSSPGSVDPYNEQFF. The chain carries TRBV7-9 and TRBJ2-1; the D call may be TRBD1 or TRBD2 (5 bases each). Germline V gene data show CDR1 as SEHNR and CDR2 as FQNEAQ (reference sequence). The CDR3 consists of 17 residues. V lost 4 bases, J lost 2 bases, and 18 bases lay in between.

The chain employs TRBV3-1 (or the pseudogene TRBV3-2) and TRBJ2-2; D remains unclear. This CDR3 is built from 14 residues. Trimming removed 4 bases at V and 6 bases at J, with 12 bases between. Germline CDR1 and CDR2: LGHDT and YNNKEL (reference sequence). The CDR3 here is CASSLEDGAGELFF. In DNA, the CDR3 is TGTGCCAGCAGCCTAGAGGATGGGGCCGGGGAGCTGTTTTTT.

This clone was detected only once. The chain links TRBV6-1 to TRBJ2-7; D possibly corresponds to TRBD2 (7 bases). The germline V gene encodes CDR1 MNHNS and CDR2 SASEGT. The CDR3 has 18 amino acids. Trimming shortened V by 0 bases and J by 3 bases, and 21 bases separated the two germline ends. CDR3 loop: CASSEARRGGARVYEQYF. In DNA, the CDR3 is TGTGCCAGCAGTGAAGCAAGGAGGGGGGGGGCGCGGGTCTACGAGCAGTACTTC.

The CDR3 here is CASSWRENGRFPFNQPQHF. The CDR3 DNA reads as TGCGCCAGCAGCTGGCGAGAAAATGGACGGTTTCCTTTCAATCAGCCCCAGCATTTT. This chain links TRBV5-1 with TRBJ1-5; no reliable D call. The CDR3 has 19 amino acids. V lost 3 bases and J lost 3, with 25 bases in between. CDR1 is SGHRS and CDR2 is YFSETQ in the germline V gene.

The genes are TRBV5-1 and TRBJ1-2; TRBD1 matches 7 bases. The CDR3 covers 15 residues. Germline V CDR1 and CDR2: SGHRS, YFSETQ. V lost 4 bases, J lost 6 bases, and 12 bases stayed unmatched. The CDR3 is CASSPDGTERNGYTF. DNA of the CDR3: TGCGCCAGCAGCCCGGACGGGACAGAGAGGAATGGCTACACCTTC. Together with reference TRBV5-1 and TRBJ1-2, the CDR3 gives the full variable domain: KAGVTQTPRYLIKTRGQQVTLSCSPISGHRSVSWYQQTPGQGLQFLFEYFSETQRNKGNFPGRFSGRQFSNSRSEMNVSTLELGDSALYLCASSPDGTERNGYTFGSGTRLTVV.

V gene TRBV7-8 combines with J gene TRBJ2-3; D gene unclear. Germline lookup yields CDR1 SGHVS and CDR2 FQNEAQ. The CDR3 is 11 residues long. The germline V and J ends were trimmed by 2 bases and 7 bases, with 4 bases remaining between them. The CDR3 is CASSLRHTQYF. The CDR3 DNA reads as TGTGCCAGCAGCTTACGGCATACGCAGTATTTT.

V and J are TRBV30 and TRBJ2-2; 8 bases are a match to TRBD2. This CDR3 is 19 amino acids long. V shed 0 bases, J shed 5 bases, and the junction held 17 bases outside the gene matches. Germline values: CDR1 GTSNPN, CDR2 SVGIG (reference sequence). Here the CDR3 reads CAWSVRIPVRGAGTGELFF. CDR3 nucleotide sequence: TGTGCCTGGAGTGTTAGAATTCCGGTGCGGGGGGCCGGAACCGGGGAGCTGTTTTTT.

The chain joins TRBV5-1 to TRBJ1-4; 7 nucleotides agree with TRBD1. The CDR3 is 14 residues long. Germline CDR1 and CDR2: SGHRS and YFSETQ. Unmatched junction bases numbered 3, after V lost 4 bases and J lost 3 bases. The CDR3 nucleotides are TGCGCCAGCAGCAGGGGACAGCCTAATGAAAAACTGTTTTTT. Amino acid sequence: CASSRGQPNEKLFF. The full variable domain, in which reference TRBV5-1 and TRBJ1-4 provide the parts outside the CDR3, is KAGVTQTPRYLIKTRGQQVTLSCSPISGHRSVSWYQQTPGQGLQFLFEYFSETQRNKGNFPGRFSGRQFSNSRSEMNVSTLELGDSALYLCASSRGQPNEKLFFGSGTQLSVL.

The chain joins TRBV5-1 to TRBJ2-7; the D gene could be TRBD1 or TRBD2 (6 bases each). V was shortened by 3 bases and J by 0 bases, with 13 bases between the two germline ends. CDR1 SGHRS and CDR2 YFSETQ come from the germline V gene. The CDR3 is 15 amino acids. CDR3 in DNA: TGCGCCAGCAGCTCCATGGAGGGGGGCTCCTACGAGCAGTACTTC. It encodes CASSSMEGGSYEQYF. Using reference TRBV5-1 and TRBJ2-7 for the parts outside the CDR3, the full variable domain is KAGVTQTPRYLIKTRGQQVTLSCSPISGHRSVSWYQQTPGQGLQFLFEYFSETQRNKGNFPGRFSGRQFSNSRSEMNVSTLELGDSALYLCASSSMEGGSYEQYFGPGTRLTVT.

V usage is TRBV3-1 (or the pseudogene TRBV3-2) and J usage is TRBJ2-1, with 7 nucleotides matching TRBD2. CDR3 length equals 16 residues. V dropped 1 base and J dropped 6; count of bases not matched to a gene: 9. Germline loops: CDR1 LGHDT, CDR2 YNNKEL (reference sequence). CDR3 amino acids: CASSQAAGRVSNEQFF. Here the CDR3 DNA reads TGTGCCAGCAGCCAAGCAGCGGGGAGGGTTTCCAATGAGCAGTTCTTC.

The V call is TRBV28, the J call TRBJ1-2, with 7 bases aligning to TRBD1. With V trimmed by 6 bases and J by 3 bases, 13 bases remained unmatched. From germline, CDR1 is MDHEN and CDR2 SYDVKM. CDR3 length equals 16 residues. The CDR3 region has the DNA TGTGCCAGCAGCCGGGACAGTGTCCAGTGGGACTATGGCTACACCTTC. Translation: CASSRDSVQWDYGYTF.

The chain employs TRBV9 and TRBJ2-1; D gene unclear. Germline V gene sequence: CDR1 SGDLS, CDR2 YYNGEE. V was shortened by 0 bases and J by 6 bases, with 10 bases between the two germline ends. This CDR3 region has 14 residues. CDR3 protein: CASSVEAKVNEQFF. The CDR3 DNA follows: TGTGCCAGCAGCGTAGAGGCGAAGGTCAATGAGCAGTTCTTC.

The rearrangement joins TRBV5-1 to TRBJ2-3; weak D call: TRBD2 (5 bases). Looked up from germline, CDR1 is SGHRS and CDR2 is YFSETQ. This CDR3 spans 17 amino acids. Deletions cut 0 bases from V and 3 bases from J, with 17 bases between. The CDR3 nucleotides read TGCGCCAGCAGCTTGGCCCAATCCAGCCGGGGTACAGATACGCAGTATTTT. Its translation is CASSLAQSSRGTDTQYF.

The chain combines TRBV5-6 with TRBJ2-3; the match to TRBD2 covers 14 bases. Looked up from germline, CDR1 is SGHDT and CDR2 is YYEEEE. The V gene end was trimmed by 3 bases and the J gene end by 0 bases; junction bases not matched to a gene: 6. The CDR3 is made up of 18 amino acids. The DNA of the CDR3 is TGTGCCAGCAGCTCGGGACTAGCGGGAGCTACTAGCACAGATACGCAGTATTTT. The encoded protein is CASSSGLAGATSTDTQYF.

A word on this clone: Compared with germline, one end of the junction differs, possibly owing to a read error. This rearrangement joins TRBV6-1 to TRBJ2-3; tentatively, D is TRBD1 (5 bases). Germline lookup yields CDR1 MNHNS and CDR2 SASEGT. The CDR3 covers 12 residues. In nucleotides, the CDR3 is TGTGCCAGCAGGGAAGGGGCAGATACGCAGTATTTT. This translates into CASREGADTQYF.